This is a list of T cell receptor beta chains from one sample in a study of a mutant IDH1 vaccine in newly diagnosed glioma. Using immunoSEQ multiplex PCR, the repertoire was profiled, and TCRdb retains in-frame clones only, with some absent. The profile shows 41,000 or so clones, 75% to 90% of them singletons. No cognate antigen is known for these TCRs. The sequenced sample was PBMCs, obtained from a glioma patient whose treatment included an IDH1 peptide vaccine. The origin of the receptors is a man between 40 and 49 years old with glioma. The CDR3 runs from the conserved cysteine through the conserved F or W. Each record gives: clone size, D gene, V gene, J gene, CDR3 protein, CDR3 DNA. A D gene is named only where the DNA matches it firmly. Clone size appears in some rows only: once, few, many, or a class for an expanded clone.

>NA|NA|TRBV9|TRBJ1-4
CASSVDAGVEKLFF
TGTGCCAGCAGCGTCGATGCGGGGGTGGAAAAACTGTTTTTT
>NA|TRBD2|TRBV2|TRBJ2-3
CASRGLTSAQDTQYF
TGTGCCAGCCGGGGCTTGACTAGCGCCCAGGATACGCAGTATTTT
>NA|NA|TRBV7-2|TRBJ1-2
CASSLVAGQGDRGYTF
TGTGCCAGCAGCTTAGTTGCCGGGCAGGGCGACCGTGGCTACACCTTC
>NA|NA|TRBV15|TRBJ2-5
CATSRAREMSETQYF
TGTGCCACCAGCAGAGCAAGGGAGATGAGCGAGACCCAGTACTTC
>NA|NA|TRBV5-4|TRBJ2-3
CASSLSLTSTDTQYF
TGTGCCAGCAGCCTTAGCCTAACTAGCACAGATACGCAGTATTTT
>NA|TRBD1|TRBV30|TRBJ1-3
CAWSVQGASGNTIYF
TGTGCCTGGAGTGTTCAGGGGGCTTCTGGAAACACCATATATTTT
>NA|TRBD1|TRBV4-3|TRBJ1-2
CASSQEQGARGYTF
TGCGCCAGCAGCCAAGAGCAGGGGGCGCGTGGCTACACCTTC
>NA|TRBD2|TRBV9|TRBJ2-7
CASSVVLVSGGVYEQYF
TGTGCCAGCAGCGTAGTCTTGGTTTCGGGAGGCGTCTACGAGCAGTACTTC
>NA|NA|TRBV7-9|TRBJ2-3
CASSLDTQYF
TGTGCCAGCAGCTTAGATACGCAGTATTTT
>NA|NA|TRBV11-2|TRBJ2-1
CASSLGTTHNEQFF
TGTGCCAGCAGCTTGGGAACGACGCACAATGAGCAGTTCTTC
>NA|TRBD1|TRBV5-1|TRBJ1-4
CASSRGQGATNEKLFF
TGCGCCAGCAGCCGGGGACAGGGTGCAACTAATGAAAAACTGTTTTTT
>NA|NA|TRBV11-3|TRBJ2-2
CASSFNPGNTGELFF
TGTGCCAGCAGCTTCAACCCGGGGAACACCGGGGAGCTGTTTTTT
>NA|NA|TRBV6-1|TRBJ1-4
CASSGGAGELSNEKLFF
TGTGCCAGCAGTGGGGGGGCAGGAGAGCTTAGTAATGAAAAACTGTTTTTT
>NA|NA|TRBV4-3|TRBJ2-7
CASSQGVQGSYEQYF
TGCGCCAGCAGCCAAGGGGTCCAAGGCTCCTACGAGCAGTACTTC
>NA|TRBD2|TRBV19|TRBJ2-3
CASRPERGSTDTQYF
TGTGCCAGTAGGCCGGAGCGGGGGAGCACAGATACGCAGTATTTT
>NA|NA|TRBV28|TRBJ1-1
CASSLQGRTEAFF
TGTGCCAGCAGTCTACAGGGTAGGACTGAAGCTTTCTTT
>once|TRBD1|TRBV10-3|TRBJ2-1
CAIRRTGGNEQFF
TGTGCCATCAGGAGGACAGGGGGGAATGAGCAGTTCTTC
>few|TRBD2|TRBV6-4|TRBJ2-1
CASSGLAGGNEQFF
TGTGCCAGCAGTGGACTAGCGGGGGGGAATGAGCAGTTCTTC
>NA|TRBD1|TRBV7-6|TRBJ2-7
CASSLVGGQGREQYF
TGTGCCAGCAGCTTAGTGGGGGGACAGGGCAGGGAGCAGTACTTC
>once|NA|TRBV5-1|TRBJ2-2
CASSLGAGLNTGELFF
TGCGCCAGCAGCTTGGGGGCGGGACTGAACACCGGGGAGCTGTTTTTT
>NA|NA|TRBV7-9|TRBJ1-1
CASSYLNTEAFF
TGTGCCAGCAGCTACCTGAACACTGAAGCTTTCTTT
>NA|NA|TRBV5-4|TRBJ1-1
CASSLDPGLNTEAFF
TGTGCCAGCAGCTTGGATCCAGGGTTGAACACTGAAGCTTTCTTT
>NA|NA|TRBV19|TRBJ2-7
CASRPRGLLENEQYF
TGTGCCAGTAGACCCAGGGGTCTCCTTGAGAACGAGCAGTACTTC
>NA|TRBD2|TRBV4-3|TRBJ2-7
CASSTRLASPTYEQYF
TGCGCCAGCAGCACACGACTAGCGAGCCCAACCTACGAGCAGTACTTC
>NA|NA|TRBV6-4|TRBJ1-2
CASSDGRLGLYTF
TGTGCCAGCAGTGACGGACGTTTGGGGCTCTACACCTTC
>NA|TRBD2|TRBV5-8|TRBJ2-5
CASSAGLAGGGVQETQYF
TGTGCCAGCAGCGCGGGACTAGCGGGAGGTGGGGTACAAGAGACCCAGTACTTC
>NA|TRBD2|TRBV23-1|TRBJ2-2
CASSQYDSGGAGELFF
TGCGCCAGCAGTCAATATGATAGCGGGGGGGCCGGGGAGCTGTTTTTT
>NA|TRBD1|TRBV7-2|TRBJ1-2
CASSAYRGNYGYTF
TGTGCCAGCAGCGCATACAGGGGAAACTATGGCTACACCTTC
>NA|TRBD1|TRBV29-1|TRBJ1-2
CSVEPGTGDYGYTF
TGCAGCGTTGAGCCTGGGACAGGGGACTATGGCTACACCTTC
>few|NA|TRBV7-9|TRBJ1-1
CASSFGGTGTEAFF
TGTGCCAGCAGCTTTGGGGGGACGGGGACTGAAGCTTTCTTT
>NA|NA|TRBV5-4|TRBJ2-1
CASSLDTNSYNEQFF
TGTGCCAGCAGCTTAGACACCAACTCCTACAATGAGCAGTTCTTC
>NA|NA|TRBV7-3|TRBJ1-2
CASSSQASRGYGYTF
TGTGCCAGCAGCTCCCAGGCATCCAGGGGATATGGCTACACCTTC
>once|NA|TRBV2|TRBJ2-7
CASSSFSSVRYEQYF
TGTGCCAGCAGTTCATTTTCTAGCGTACGCTACGAGCAGTACTTC
>NA|NA|TRBV5-1|TRBJ2-3
CASSLAGQVTDTQYF
TGCGCCAGCAGCTTGGCGGGCCAGGTGACAGATACGCAGTATTTT
>NA|NA|TRBV10-3|TRBJ2-3
CAIGAGRGTDTQYF
TGTGCCATTGGGGCGGGCAGGGGCACAGATACGCAGTATTTT
>NA|NA|TRBV4-2|TRBJ1-5
CASSQFRGRNQPQHF
TGTGCCAGCAGCCAGTTCCGGGGCCGCAATCAGCCCCAGCATTTT
>once|TRBD1|TRBV28|TRBJ1-5
CASLGQGNQPQHF
TGTGCCAGTCTTGGACAGGGCAATCAGCCCCAGCATTTT